This TCR beta chain was found in a study of T cell responses to AZD1222 COVID-19 vaccine. Study-wide findings and caveats: Spike was spanned by vaccine-associated CD4 TCRs, with dominance at 160-218 and 743-854.

As for this clone: The antigen is unknown.

Germline V gene sequence: CDR1 MDHEN, CDR2 SYDVKM. The CDR3 contains 15 residues. The V gene lost 6 bases and the J gene lost 2 bases, with 17 bases spanning the gap. The method was immunoSEQ multiplex PCR; TCRdb's version includes in-frame clones alone and lacks a portion of them. The sample lists 180,000 or so clones; over 80% were seen once. This chain joins TRBV28 and TRBJ2-7; D possibly corresponds to TRBD2 (6 bases). Specimen: peripheral blood, collected 28 days after the second dose of the MenACWY control vaccine. The sequence was obtained from an adult who received the MenACWY meningococcal vaccine as a control. For the CDR3, the DNA is TGTGCCAGCAGGGATCGGGACTTTAGTCCCTACGAGCAGTACTTC. As protein: CASRDRDFSPYEQYF.